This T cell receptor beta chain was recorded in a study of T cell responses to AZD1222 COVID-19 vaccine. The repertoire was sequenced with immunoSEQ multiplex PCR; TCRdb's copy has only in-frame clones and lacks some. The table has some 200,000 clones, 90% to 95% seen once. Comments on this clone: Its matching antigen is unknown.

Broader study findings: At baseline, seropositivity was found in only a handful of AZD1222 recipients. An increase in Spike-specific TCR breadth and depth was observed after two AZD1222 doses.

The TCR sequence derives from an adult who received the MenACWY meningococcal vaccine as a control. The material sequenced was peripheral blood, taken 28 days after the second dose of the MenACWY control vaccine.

The CDR3: CASSGPPRLAGRYYEQYF. As DNA, the CDR3 is TGTGCCAGTAGTGGCCCCCCGAGACTAGCGGGACGCTACTACGAGCAGTACTTC. This chain links TRBV19 with TRBJ2-7; 11 bases are a match to TRBD2. Germline V CDR1 and CDR2: LNHDA, SQIVND (reference sequence). CDR3 length equals 18 residues. J was trimmed by 3 bases and V by 5 bases; bases with no gene match: 15.